The 27 T cell receptor beta chains presented below share a single source sample, sequenced in a study of cytomegalovirus exposure and HLA in healthy donors. TCRdb keeps only in-frame clones here, not all; method: immunoSEQ multiplex PCR. The sample holds tens of thousands of clones, roughly 87% seen once. Sequencing was performed on PBMCs. These receptor sequences come from a woman aged 18 to 35 in good health and CMV-seronegative.

CDR3 loop: CASGETDTQYF. The CDR3, as DNA: TGTGCCAGCGGAGAGACAGATACGCAGTATTTT. V usage is TRBV6-5 and J usage is TRBJ2-3; D not resolved. Germline loops: CDR1 MNHEY, CDR2 SVGAGI. CDR3 length: 11 residues. V dropped 8 bases and J dropped 3 bases, with 6 bases sitting between them.

The V call is TRBV7-9, the J call TRBJ1-1; D possibly corresponds to TRBD1 (5 bases). This CDR3 spans 15 amino acids. CDR1 and CDR2 from the germline V gene are SEHNR and FQNEAQ (reference sequence). Trimming stripped 4 bases from V and 6 bases from J, with 18 bases between. The CDR3 DNA sequence: TGTGCCAGCAGCTGGGTTCTGGGGCAGCTCCCTGAAGCTTTCTTT. Residues: CASSWVLGQLPEAFF.

The gene calls are TRBV9 and TRBJ2-1; 11 bases fit TRBD2. Trimming removed 3 bases from V and 10 bases from J; junction bases left unmatched: 0. This CDR3 contains 12 residues. In germline, CDR1 is SGDLS, CDR2 YYNGEE. CDR3 residues: CASSGLAGEQFF. For the CDR3, the DNA is TGTGCCAGCAGCGGACTAGCGGGGGAGCAGTTCTTC.

This clone showed up just once. The chain has TRBV2 and TRBJ1-1; 9 nucleotides match TRBD1. CDR3 length: 13 residues. Germline V gives CDR1 SNHLY, CDR2 FYNNEI. The J segment lost 8 bases and the V segment lost 6 bases, leaving 7 bases of the junction unmatched. The CDR3 protein is CASSDRGDREAFF. In DNA form, the CDR3 reads TGTGCCAGCAGCGACAGGGGGGATAGGGAAGCTTTCTTT.

The rearrangement joins TRBV19 to TRBJ2-1, with 7 bases fitting TRBD2. Germline trimming cut 9 bases from V and 2 bases from J; bases unmatched to any gene: 7. This CDR3 region has 14 residues. Germline lookup yields CDR1 LNHDA and CDR2 SQIVND (reference sequence). DNA for the CDR3: TGTGCCAGCAATAGCGGGCGAGCCTACAATGAGCAGTTCTTC. It translates to CASNSGRAYNEQFF.

The V call is TRBV5-1, the J call TRBJ1-1; TRBD1 is a possible D gene (6 bases). The CDR3 sequence is 15 residues long. V was pared by 4 bases and J by 3 bases, with 16 bases between. Per the germline V gene, CDR1 is SGHRS and CDR2 is YFSETQ. The CDR3 region is CASSVQGYGDTEAFF. Here the CDR3 DNA reads TGCGCCAGCAGCGTACAGGGATATGGGGACACTGAAGCTTTCTTT.

The gene calls are TRBV5-5 and TRBJ2-3, with 9 positions matching TRBD2. J lost 4 bases, V lost 4 bases, and 4 bases had no gene match. Germline assignment: CDR1 SGHKS and CDR2 YYEKEE (reference sequence). This CDR3 region has 14 residues. The CDR3 is CASSRGGGADTQYF. DNA of the CDR3: TGTGCCAGCAGCCGAGGCGGGGGGGCAGATACGCAGTATTTT.

V and J are TRBV5-4 and TRBJ2-1; no definite D call. In germline, CDR1 is SGHNT, CDR2 YYREEE (reference sequence). Between the trimmed V and J ends, which lost 4 bases and 1 base, there was a span of 15 bases. The CDR3 sequence is 16 residues long. The CDR3 sequence: CASSGLLPLSYNEQFF. The CDR3 region has the DNA TGTGCCAGCAGCGGCCTCCTTCCCTTATCCTACAATGAGCAGTTCTTC.

The gene calls are TRBV5-1 and TRBJ2-7, with 8 bases matching TRBD1. The CDR3 length is 14 residues. The trim removed 2 bases at V and 2 bases at J, leaving 3 bases unmatched. Per the germline V gene, CDR1 is SGHRS and CDR2 is YFSETQ. CDR3 protein: CASSFPGQAYEQYF. The CDR3 nucleotides read TGCGCCAGCAGCTTCCCGGGACAGGCCTACGAGCAGTACTTC. The complete variable domain, with remaining parts taken from reference TRBV5-1 and TRBJ2-7, reads KAGVTQTPRYLIKTRGQQVTLSCSPISGHRSVSWYQQTPGQGLQFLFEYFSETQRNKGNFPGRFSGRQFSNSRSEMNVSTLELGDSALYLCASSFPGQAYEQYFGPGTRLTVT.

This rearrangement joins TRBV28 to TRBJ2-6; 10 bases agree with TRBD1. Unmatched junction bases numbered 8, after V lost 5 bases and J lost 4 bases. Germline lookup yields CDR1 MDHEN and CDR2 SYDVKM. The CDR3 contains 17 residues. CDR3 sequence reads: CASSVPGQGLGANVLTF. The CDR3 DNA follows: TGTGCCAGCAGTGTTCCGGGACAGGGGCTCGGGGCCAACGTCCTGACTTTC.

J is TRBJ1-5 and V is TRBV27, with TRBD1 identical over 11 bases. The CDR3 sequence is 14 residues long. CDR1 is MNHEY and CDR2 is SMNVEV in the germline V gene (reference sequence). V lost 8 bases to trimming and J lost 6 bases; unmatched junction nucleotides: 6. This CDR3 is CASHRDRGSQPQHF. The CDR3 DNA reads as TGTGCCAGCCACCGGGACAGGGGGTCTCAGCCCCAGCATTTT.

The chain couples TRBV2 to TRBJ2-1; a possible D gene is TRBD2 (5 bases). The CDR3 has 11 residues. Per the germline V gene, CDR1 is SNHLY and CDR2 is FYNNEI. Trimming left V 9 bases short and J 9 bases short, with 12 bases between. The CDR3 here is CASLDFTEQFF. The CDR3 nucleotides read TGTGCCAGTCTGGACTTCACTGAGCAGTTCTTC.

The V gene is TRBV6-1, the J gene TRBJ1-1; TRBD1 matches at 8 bases. Germline-derived CDR1 and CDR2 are MNHNS and SASEGT. The CDR3 totals 14 residues. Trimming took 7 bases from V and 4 from J; bases not matched to a gene: 8. As DNA, the CDR3 is TGTGCCAGCACTCGGACAGGGCGGAGCACTGAAGCTTTCTTT. It encodes CASTRTGRSTEAFF.

This chain uses TRBV27 with TRBJ1-1, with unresolved D. CDR1 and CDR2 (germline): MNHEY, SMNVEV (reference sequence). Deletions cut 2 bases from V and 0 bases from J, with 4 bases between. CDR3 length equals 13 residues. The CDR3 region is CASSLEMNTEAFF. In nucleotides, the CDR3 is TGTGCCAGCAGTTTAGAGATGAACACTGAAGCTTTCTTT.

This clone has only a few counts. Here the CDR3 DNA reads TGTGCTAGTGGCCTAAATACAGATACGCAGTATTTT. This gives the protein CASGLNTDTQYF. V is TRBV12-5 and J is TRBJ2-3; no reliable D call. The CDR3 consists of 12 residues. Trimming pared 6 bases from V and 3 bases from J, leaving 7 bases between. Germline assignment: CDR1 LGHNT and CDR2 FRNRAP.

This chain links TRBV7-9 with TRBJ2-7; 8 bases line up with TRBD2. The V gene end was trimmed by 5 bases and the J gene end by 5 bases; junction bases not matched to a gene: 5. Germline V gives CDR1 SEHNR, CDR2 FQNEAQ (reference sequence). This CDR3 comprises 13 residues. The CDR3 region is CASSPGGANEQYF. CDR3 in DNA: TGTGCCAGCAGCCCGGGGGGGGCGAACGAGCAGTACTTC.

J is TRBJ2-5 and V is TRBV5-1, with a weak D call TRBD2 (6 bases). The CDR3 is made up of 14 amino acids. V gave up 2 bases and J gave up 3 bases, with 11 bases separating them. Germline CDR1 is SGHRS and CDR2 is YFSETQ. The CDR3 coding sequence is TGCGCCAGCAGCTTACTTAGCGGAGAAGAGACCCAGTACTTC. It yields the protein CASSLLSGEETQYF.

The rearrangement uses TRBV28 and TRBJ2-7, with 9 bases lining up with TRBD2. The V gene's germline CDR1 is MDHEN and CDR2 SYDVKM. The CDR3 length is 15 residues. Trimming removed 6 bases from V and 2 bases from J; junction bases left unmatched: 8. CDR3 loop: CASSSSGRPPYEQYF. DNA for the CDR3: TGTGCCAGCAGCTCGAGCGGGAGGCCTCCCTACGAGCAGTACTTC.

This chain connects TRBV6-6 to TRBJ1-5; tentatively, D is TRBD1 (5 bases). CDR1 MNHNY and CDR2 SVGAGI come from the germline V gene (reference sequence). Trimming shortened V by 7 bases and J by 4 bases, and 11 bases separated the two germline ends. This CDR3 comprises 13 residues. The CDR3 DNA is TGTGCCAGCACCTCCCCAGGGAATCAGCCCCAGCATTTT. Translation: CASTSPGNQPQHF.

A single count supports this clone. The chain is built from TRBV5-1 and TRBJ2-2; TRBD2 might be the D (5 bases). V lost 4 bases and J 4 bases, leaving 20 bases between the germline ends. The CDR3 spans 17 residues. Looked up from germline, CDR1 is SGHRS and CDR2 is YFSETQ. CDR3 region: CASSPLGATGSTGELFF. CDR3 sequence (DNA): TGCGCCAGCAGCCCCTTAGGAGCGACGGGGAGCACCGGGGAGCTGTTTTTT.

The chain recombines TRBV30 with TRBJ1-3; D not certain. V was cut by 8 bases and J by 0 bases, with 17 bases left in between. The CDR3 spans 15 residues. Germline values: CDR1 GTSNPN, CDR2 SVGIG (reference sequence). As DNA, the CDR3 is TGTGCCCAAAAGGAGGGCCAGGACTCTGGAAACACCATATATTTT. This sequence encodes CAQKEGQDSGNTIYF.

This sequence joins TRBV27 and TRBJ1-1; D uncertain. Looked up from germline, CDR1 is MNHEY and CDR2 is SMNVEV (reference sequence). The germline V and J ends were trimmed by 6 bases and 6 bases, with 11 bases remaining between them. This CDR3 has 12 amino acids. CDR3: CASSLAGSEAFF. The DNA of the CDR3 is TGTGCCAGCAGCCTAGCCGGGTCTGAAGCTTTCTTT.

This clone was counted a single time. This CDR3 is CASSITTGTENTEAFF. The CDR3, as DNA: TGTGCCAGTAGTATTACGACAGGGACGGAGAACACTGAAGCTTTCTTT. The chain recombines TRBV19 with TRBJ1-1, with TRBD1 matching over 7 bases. The CDR3 is 16 amino acids. Germline assignment: CDR1 LNHDA and CDR2 SQIVND (reference sequence). J lost 1 base, V lost 3 bases, and 8 bases had no gene match.

This CDR3 reads CASTPSGPYEQYF. The CDR3 DNA is TGTGCCAGCACTCCGAGCGGACCCTACGAGCAGTACTTC. This chain uses TRBV28 with TRBJ2-7, with a possible D match to TRBD2 (5 bases). Trimming left V 7 bases short and J 2 bases short, with 12 bases between. Per the germline V gene, CDR1 is MDHEN and CDR2 is SYDVKM. CDR3 length equals 13 residues.

The gene calls are TRBV28 and TRBJ1-5; the D is unclear. CDR1 is MDHEN and CDR2 is SYDVKM in the germline V gene. CDR3 size: 15 residues. The V and J ends lost 6 bases and 6 bases respectively, with 18 bases between them. The DNA of the CDR3 is TGTGCCAGCAGAAAAGACAACCCCAGGTCTCAGCCCCAGCATTTT. Translating it yields CASRKDNPRSQPQHF.

The chain couples TRBV30 to TRBJ1-1, with a possible D match to TRBD1 (6 bases). Germline CDR1 and CDR2: GTSNPN and SVGIG (reference sequence). This CDR3 has 12 amino acids. The germline V and J ends were trimmed by 8 bases and 2 bases, with 12 bases remaining between them. The CDR3 DNA reads as TGTGCCGGTGCAGGGGCCAACACTGAAGCTTTCTTT. This codes for CAGAGANTEAFF.

The CDR3 DNA is TGTGCCAGCAGCCAAGCTTCGGGGAAAGGCCAGTTTTTT. This codes for CASSQASGKGQFF. The chain joins TRBV14 to TRBJ2-2; D is perhaps TRBD2 (5 bases). Germline-derived CDR1 and CDR2 are SGHDN and FVKESK. The CDR3 totals 13 residues. V lost 1 base, J lost 16 bases, and 16 bases lay in between.